Sequencing of this TCR beta chain was carried out in a study of CD8+ T cells in alopecia areata. Study background: The drug, oral tofacitinib, was given to treated patients at 5 to 10 mg twice daily. People stayed on tofacitinib for 6 to 18 months, then stopped the drug for 6 months.

The sample holds one count of this clone. The V end was cut by 2 bases, the J end by 1 base, with 9 bases between. The CDR3 covers 15 residues. Germline loops: CDR1 MNHEY, CDR2 SVGAGI. Sequencing templates came from extracted RNA that was reverse transcribed into cDNA. Data came from immunoSEQ multiplex PCR; TCRdb stores just in-frame clones and leaves some out. Counted here are some 170,000 clones, 59% occurring once; the ten biggest clones make up around 15%. The source is a human donor with alopecia areata. This specimen consisted of CD4+ T cells sorted from blood, obtained at week 0. V gene TRBV6-5 combines with J gene TRBJ2-4; tentative D call: TRBD1 (6 bases). Written as DNA, the CDR3 is TGTGCCAGCAGTTACCTCACAGGGGCCAAAAACATTCAGTACTTC. Translated, it gives CASSYLTGAKNIQYF.